The rows below give T cell receptor beta chains drawn from one sample of a study of ipilimumab plus nivolumab after autologous stem cell transplantation. Measured with immunoSEQ multiplex PCR; TCRdb has only the in-frame clones, and not every one. The repertoire consists of over 80,000 clones, with nearly 85% occurring once and the leading ten covering 2.2%. The sample was PBMCs, taken in a trial of ipilimumab plus nivolumab as post-transplant consolidation. Receptors were obtained from a male donor with diffuse large B-cell lymphoma. Both conserved end residues are part of each CDR3. A D gene is named only where the DNA matches it firmly. A clone size is listed for some rows: how often the clone was seen (once, few, many), or a class if it is expanded.

cdr3_aa: CASSPSGHPYSNQPQHF; d_call: .; v_call: TRBV5-4; clone_size: .
cdr3_aa: CASRRSLNTEAFF; d_call: .; v_call: TRBV6-5; clone_size: few
cdr3_aa: CASSSRDTQYF; d_call: .; v_call: TRBV7-9; clone_size: once
cdr3_aa: CASRATPYEQYF; d_call: .; v_call: TRBV21-1; clone_size: .
cdr3_aa: CASSPDPDFYYGYTF; d_call: .; v_call: TRBV5-4; clone_size: .
cdr3_aa: CASMNSGALPAYTF; d_call: .; v_call: TRBV2; clone_size: .
cdr3_aa: CASISPASYEQYF; d_call: .; v_call: TRBV6-5; clone_size: .
cdr3_aa: CAWSRLQGIDEQYF; d_call: TRBD1; v_call: TRBV30; clone_size: .
cdr3_aa: CASSRQGEAYEQYF; d_call: .; v_call: TRBV9; clone_size: .
cdr3_aa: CASSLEQPHNEQFF; d_call: .; v_call: TRBV5-1; clone_size: once
cdr3_aa: CASMGGSYGYTF; d_call: .; v_call: TRBV6-6; clone_size: .
cdr3_aa: CASGFGQAPGELFF; d_call: TRBD1; v_call: TRBV12-5; clone_size: .
cdr3_aa: CASSVGGGPGYEQYF; d_call: TRBD2; v_call: TRBV9; clone_size: .
cdr3_aa: CASSEDGRVAKQFF; d_call: .; v_call: TRBV2; clone_size: .
cdr3_aa: CASSTPMGGNSPLHF; d_call: .; v_call: TRBV19; clone_size: .
cdr3_aa: CASSQVIARGSTYEQYF; d_call: .; v_call: TRBV4-2; clone_size: once
cdr3_aa: CASSPTNSGEQGYTF; d_call: .; v_call: TRBV19; clone_size: .
cdr3_aa: CASSEQGYTEAFF; d_call: TRBD1; v_call: TRBV7-6; clone_size: few
cdr3_aa: CASSRINQPQHF; d_call: .; v_call: TRBV2; clone_size: .
cdr3_aa: CASSHLRDTEAFF; d_call: .; v_call: TRBV6-1; clone_size: .
cdr3_aa: CASSLSGGVQETQYF; d_call: TRBD2; v_call: TRBV5-1; clone_size: .
cdr3_aa: CASRARALMNTEAFF; d_call: .; v_call: TRBV5-6; clone_size: .
cdr3_aa: CASTLGGAILNTEAFF; d_call: .; v_call: TRBV2; clone_size: .
cdr3_aa: CASSSSTLNSPLHF; d_call: .; v_call: TRBV5-4; clone_size: .
cdr3_aa: CASSPDRGITEAFF; d_call: TRBD1; v_call: TRBV11-1; clone_size: few
cdr3_aa: CASSLASGGPVVETQYF; d_call: TRBD2; v_call: TRBV7-2; clone_size: .
cdr3_aa: CASSISGSNSPLHF; d_call: .; v_call: TRBV19; clone_size: .
cdr3_aa: CASSEAHGNQPQHF; d_call: .; v_call: TRBV6-1; clone_size: .
cdr3_aa: CATSRGLPNQPQHF; d_call: .; v_call: TRBV15; clone_size: .
cdr3_aa: CASSLATVQFF; d_call: .; v_call: TRBV7-9; clone_size: .
cdr3_aa: CATGRRDRDYNEQFF; d_call: TRBD1; v_call: TRBV15; clone_size: .
cdr3_aa: CASSLNPRGANVLTF; d_call: .; v_call: TRBV5-4; clone_size: .
cdr3_aa: CAISESMPGSSYNEQFF; d_call: .; v_call: TRBV10-3; clone_size: .
cdr3_aa: CASSLGQGGVGELFF; d_call: TRBD1; v_call: TRBV19; clone_size: many
cdr3_aa: CAISSSSYEQYF; d_call: .; v_call: TRBV10-3; clone_size: .
cdr3_aa: CASSSAGGVTHEQYF; d_call: .; v_call: TRBV11-2; clone_size: few
cdr3_aa: CASSPQTGPYGYTF; d_call: TRBD1; v_call: TRBV6-5; clone_size: .
cdr3_aa: CASSQRTRAAETQYF; d_call: .; v_call: TRBV6-6; clone_size: .
cdr3_aa: CASRRIADPQRNEQFF; d_call: .; v_call: TRBV11-2; clone_size: few
cdr3_aa: CASTKDDRSYSPLHF; d_call: .; v_call: TRBV10-2; clone_size: .
cdr3_aa: CASRPGARGPEGLQETQYF; d_call: TRBD1; v_call: TRBV27; clone_size: once